This TCR beta chain originates from a study of OX40 agonist ivuxolimab in advanced cancers. Germline loops: CDR1 DFQATT, CDR2 SNEGSKA (reference sequence). The V gene lost 5 bases and the J gene lost 5 bases, with 10 bases spanning the gap. CDR3 length equals 11 residues. TCRdb's copy holds only in-frame clones and misses some; the assay was immunoSEQ multiplex PCR. The table shows some 42,000 clones, with 75% to 90% occurring only once. This clone appeared a single time. Specimen: CD4+ or CD8+ T cells sorted from blood, collected in a trial of the OX40 agonist ivuxolimab. This clonotype was obtained from an adult with an advanced solid tumor such as melanoma, head and neck, liver or kidney cancer. The chain has TRBV20-1 and TRBJ2-7; the D is unclear. The CDR3: CSALSVDEQYF. The CDR3 nucleotides are TGCAGTGCTTTGTCGGTGGACGAGCAGTACTTC.